Each of the 29 T cell receptor beta chains below was sequenced from the same sample in a study of blood T cell repertoires in COVID-19. Sequenced by immunoSEQ multiplex PCR; TCRdb stores in-frame clones only, minus some. Of around 250,000 clones in the sample, roughly 85% were seen once. What was sequenced was PBMCs or T cells enriched from blood (not recorded which). Receptor source: a woman between 50 and 59 years old with acute COVID-19.

Turning to this clone: No DNA is shown, since the ends of the CDR3 on it are uncertain; the CDR3 is the one TCRdb lists. The chain joins TRBV21-1 to TRBJ2-6; the table assigns TRBD2, which was not confirmed against the DNA. TRBV21-1 has pseudogene status. Inclusive of both ends, the CDR3 amounts to 17 amino acids. CDR3: CASSKVAEGTGANVLTF.

This chain links TRBV2 with TRBJ1-5; 9 bases align to TRBD1. Germline loops: CDR1 SNHLY, CDR2 FYNNEI. This CDR3 comprises 15 residues. The J segment lost 7 bases and the V segment lost 4 bases, leaving 8 bases of the junction unmatched. The CDR3, as DNA: TGTGCCAGCAGTGGGACAGGGGAAATAGGGCAGCCCCAGCATTTT. Translating it yields CASSGTGEIGQPQHF.

The CDR3 nucleotides are TGCGCCAGCAGCCAAGATAGCACGACGAACACCGGGGAGCTGTTTTTT. As protein: CASSQDSTTNTGELFF. The chain uses TRBV4-3 and TRBJ2-2; no clear D. CDR1 and CDR2 (germline): LGHNA, YSLEER. V lost 0 bases, J lost 0 bases, and 8 bases lay in between. The CDR3 is 16 amino acids.

CDR3 nucleotides: TGTGCCAGCAGCCGGACTGCGGGAGGGGAAAAACTGTTTTTT. This translates into CASSRTAGGEKLFF. V is TRBV6-2 or TRBV6-3 and J is TRBJ1-4; D gene uncertain. The germline V gene encodes CDR1 MNHEY and CDR2 SVGEGT. Trimming took off 6 bases at V and 8 bases at J, with 16 bases between the two ends. This CDR3 is built from 14 residues.

V and J are TRBV5-1 and TRBJ2-7; 10 nucleotides match TRBD1. The J segment lost 4 bases and the V segment lost 4 bases, leaving 5 bases of the junction unmatched. The CDR3 is made up of 14 amino acids. CDR1 is SGHRS and CDR2 is YFSETQ in the germline V gene. The CDR3 coding sequence is TGCGCCAGCAGCCCGGGACAGGGGATTTACGAGCAGTACTTC. Protein sequence: CASSPGQGIYEQYF.

The chain recombines TRBV7-9 with TRBJ2-1; 14 bases line up with TRBD2. V lost 6 bases to trimming and J lost 5 bases; unmatched junction nucleotides: 9. CDR3 length: 17 residues. The V gene's germline CDR1 is SEHNR and CDR2 FQNEAQ (reference sequence). CDR3 loop: CASSSGLAGGGNNEQFF. The CDR3 bases are TGTGCCAGCAGTTCCGGACTAGCGGGGGGAGGCAACAATGAGCAGTTCTTC.

V and J are TRBV19 and TRBJ1-2, with D tentatively TRBD1 (5 bases). This CDR3 contains 14 residues. V lost 1 base to trimming and J lost 2 bases, with 8 bases between them. Germline CDR1 and CDR2: LNHDA and SQIVND (reference sequence). Written as DNA, the CDR3 is TGTGCCAGTAGTATAGTCGGGGGGAACTATGGCTACACCTTC. It yields the protein CASSIVGGNYGYTF.

The V call is TRBV9, the J call TRBJ1-2, with a tentative D call TRBD1 (6 bases). V lost 0 bases, J lost 4 bases, and 10 bases lay in between. This CDR3 spans 14 amino acids. CDR1 and CDR2 from the germline V gene are SGDLS and YYNGEE. The CDR3 bases are TGTGCCAGCAGCGTAGACAACAGGGTCTATGGCTACACCTTC. Its translation: CASSVDNRVYGYTF.

CDR3 sequence reads: CASSPHLKQGGNEQFF. As DNA, the CDR3 is TGTGCCAGCAGCCCCCACCTAAAGCAGGGGGGCAATGAGCAGTTCTTC. The chain links TRBV9 to TRBJ2-1; the D gene is possibly TRBD1 (7 bases). This CDR3 is 16 amino acids long. The V gene lost 4 bases and the J gene lost 6 bases, with 20 bases spanning the gap. Germline CDR1 reads SGDLS; CDR2 reads YYNGEE.

Points on this clone: With only one base between it and a far larger clone, this is likely a read error. This rearrangement joins TRBV3-1 (or the pseudogene TRBV3-2) to TRBJ1-1, with TRBD1 identical over 8 bases. The CDR3 is made up of 13 amino acids. J lost 3 bases, V lost 6 bases, and 3 bases had no gene match. Per the germline V gene, CDR1 is LGHDT and CDR2 is YNNKEL (reference sequence). The DNA of the CDR3 is TGTGCCAGCAGTCCGACAGGGGACACTGAAGCTTTCTTT. Protein sequence: CASSPTGDTEAFF.

This clone was seen a single time. The CDR3 nucleotides are TGTGCCAGCAGCTTAGCTCGGGTCCACACTGAAGCTTTCTTT. This sequence encodes CASSLARVHTEAFF. The J gene is TRBJ1-1, the V gene TRBV7-2, with no clear D. V was clipped by 0 bases and J by 3 bases, with 8 bases between them. The CDR3 has 14 residues. Germline CDR1 reads SGHTA; CDR2 reads FQGNSA.

This clone appeared a single time. The chain couples TRBV11-2 to TRBJ1-2, with D perhaps TRBD1 (5 bases). The V gene lost 0 bases and the J gene lost 0 bases, with 11 bases spanning the gap. CDR1 and CDR2 from the germline V gene are SGHAT and FQNNGV. The length of the CDR3 is 16 residues. CDR3 nucleotides: TGTGCCAGCAGCTTAGACTTGGGGCAAGCTAACTATGGCTACACCTTC. This codes for CASSLDLGQANYGYTF.

This chain joins TRBV4-2 and TRBJ1-4; D might be TRBD1 (6 bases). Germline lookup yields CDR1 LGHNA and CDR2 YNFKEQ. The V and J ends lost 0 bases and 8 bases respectively, with 13 bases between them. CDR3 length: 15 amino acids. The CDR3 DNA sequence: TGTGCCAGCAGCCAAGATTGGGGGCCTGAAGAAAAACTGTTTTTT. It encodes CASSQDWGPEEKLFF.

The chain combines TRBV9 with TRBJ2-5, with 9 bases fitting TRBD2. This CDR3 has 16 residues. The trim removed 3 bases at V and 2 bases at J, leaving 8 bases unmatched. Germline lookup yields CDR1 SGDLS and CDR2 YYNGEE. CDR3 sequence: CASSAASGTIQETQYF. The CDR3 DNA reads as TGTGCCAGCAGCGCCGCTAGCGGGACTATACAAGAGACCCAGTACTTC.

This chain joins TRBV5-1 and TRBJ1-3, with D maybe TRBD1 (5 bases). Trimming took off 5 bases at V and 0 bases at J, with 12 bases between the two ends. Germline V CDR1 and CDR2: SGHRS, YFSETQ. The CDR3 is 15 amino acids. DNA of the CDR3: TGCGCCAGCAGACAGGAGGGCAGCTCTGGAAACACCATATATTTT. Protein product: CASRQEGSSGNTIYF. The complete variable domain, with remaining parts taken from reference TRBV5-1 and TRBJ1-3, reads KAGVTQTPRYLIKTRGQQVTLSCSPISGHRSVSWYQQTPGQGLQFLFEYFSETQRNKGNFPGRFSGRQFSNSRSEMNVSTLELGDSALYLCASRQEGSSGNTIYFGEGSWLTVV.

This rearrangement joins TRBV18 to TRBJ1-5; D uncertain. With 6 bases removed from V and 3 bases from J, the gap between germline ends came to 9 bases. CDR3 length: 13 residues. Germline values: CDR1 KGHSH, CDR2 LQKENI. The CDR3 DNA reads TGTGCCAGCTCGGCGGGCAACAATCAGCCCCAGCATTTT. It specifies CASSAGNNQPQHF.

The chain recombines TRBV7-2 with TRBJ1-1; D may be TRBD1 (6 bases). CDR1 and CDR2 (germline): SGHTA, FQGNSA. This CDR3 has 14 residues. V lost 1 base, J lost 4 bases, and 10 bases lay in between. CDR3 coding DNA: TGTGCCAGCAGCTTAGAAATCAGGGGCACTGAAGCTTTCTTT. It codes for CASSLEIRGTEAFF.

The chain couples TRBV6-5 to TRBJ1-2; D remains unclear. CDR1 is MNHEY and CDR2 is SVGAGI in the germline V gene. CDR3 length equals 13 residues. V was shortened by 2 bases and J by 5 bases, with 9 bases between the two germline ends. The CDR3 nucleotides are TGTGCCAGCAGTTACGGCGGCGGATATGGCTACACCTTC. Amino acids: CASSYGGGYGYTF.

This rearrangement joins TRBV15 to TRBJ2-1; a weak D match, TRBD1 (5 bases). Germline values: CDR1 LNHNV, CDR2 YYDKDF (reference sequence). CDR3 length equals 17 residues. V lost 3 bases and J 3 bases, leaving 18 bases between the germline ends. CDR3 sequence (DNA): TGTGCCACCAGCAGGGACCCCGGCTGGGGCCGCTACAATGAGCAGTTCTTC. Its translation: CATSRDPGWGRYNEQFF. Full variable domain (rest looked up from reference TRBV15 and TRBJ2-1): DAMVIQNPRYQVTQFGKPVTLSCSQTLNHNVMYWYQQKSSQAPKLLFHYYDKDFNNEADTPDNFQSRRPNTSFCFLDIRSPGLGDTAMYLCATSRDPGWGRYNEQFFGPGTRLTVL.

Note on this clone: Other nucleotide sequences in the sample specify the same CDR3. The chain is built from TRBV5-1 and TRBJ2-1, with 10 positions matching TRBD2. CDR3 size: 15 residues. In germline, CDR1 is SGHRS, CDR2 YFSETQ. The J segment lost 2 bases and the V segment lost 4 bases, leaving 3 bases of the junction unmatched. CDR3 DNA: TGCGCCAGCAGCCCCGGACTAGCGGCCTACAATGAGCAGTTCTTC. Translated, it gives CASSPGLAAYNEQFF.

The genes are TRBV3-1 (or the pseudogene TRBV3-2) and TRBJ2-5; D call uncertain. V dropped 1 base and J dropped 3 bases, with 9 bases sitting between them. This CDR3 region has 14 residues. CDR1 is LGHDT, CDR2 YNNKEL, per germline (reference sequence). CDR3 sequence: CASSQVYSKETQYF. The CDR3 DNA sequence: TGTGCCAGCAGCCAAGTGTACTCAAAAGAGACCCAGTACTTC.

The gene calls are TRBV30 and TRBJ2-3, with D possibly matching TRBD2 (7 bases). CDR3 length: 12 residues. Germline lookup yields CDR1 GTSNPN and CDR2 SVGIG (reference sequence). V lost 4 bases and J 6 bases, leaving 11 bases between the germline ends. The CDR3: CAWTKGGDTQYF. The CDR3 nucleotides are TGTGCCTGGACCAAGGGGGGGGATACGCAGTATTTT.

The rearrangement uses TRBV18 and TRBJ2-7; 10 bases map to TRBD1. V was clipped by 6 bases and J by 3 bases; unmatched bases: 2. The CDR3 is 13 amino acids. Per the germline V gene, CDR1 is KGHSH and CDR2 is LQKENI. CDR3 nucleotide sequence: TGTGCCAGCTCCCGGGACAGGGGCTACGAGCAGTACTTC. This translates into CASSRDRGYEQYF.

In this sample, this clone turned up once. The chain combines TRBV5-4 with TRBJ1-1, with TRBD1 as a possible D gene (6 bases). CDR3 length: 16 residues. Germline CDR1 SGHNT, CDR2 YYREEE (reference sequence). V was cut by 4 bases and J by 2 bases, with 18 bases left in between. The CDR3 loop reads CASSKTGSRGNTEAFF. CDR3 in DNA: TGTGCCAGCAGCAAAACAGGGTCAAGGGGTAACACTGAAGCTTTCTTT.

The chain uses TRBV19 and TRBJ2-5, with D perhaps TRBD1 (6 bases). Trimming took off 5 bases at V and 3 bases at J, with 13 bases between the two ends. Germline values: CDR1 LNHDA, CDR2 SQIVND (reference sequence). The CDR3 totals 14 residues. CDR3 in amino acids: CASSPRGQKETQYF. As DNA, the CDR3 is TGTGCCAGTAGTCCCCGAGGACAGAAAGAGACCCAGTACTTC.

In this sample, this clone turned up once. The chain uses TRBV7-6 and TRBJ2-3, with 13 bases aligning to TRBD2. Germline V CDR1 and CDR2: SGHVS, FNYEAQ. The CDR3 contains 19 residues. The ends lost 5 bases at V and 1 base at J; junction bases unmatched: 12. The CDR3 loop is CASSPTSGGLSLRTDTQYF. CDR3 DNA: TGTGCCAGCAGCCCGACTAGCGGGGGGTTGTCCCTCCGCACAGATACGCAGTATTTT.

This chain uses TRBV9 with TRBJ2-7; D possibly corresponds to TRBD2 (6 bases). This CDR3 region has 15 residues. Per germline, CDR1 SGDLS and CDR2 YYNGEE. The V gene lost 0 bases and the J gene lost 5 bases, with 15 bases spanning the gap. The CDR3 region has the DNA TGTGCCAGCAGCGTAGAGCTGGGGGGATGGAACGAGCAGTACTTC. Its protein product is CASSVELGGWNEQYF.

The chain uses TRBV9 and TRBJ1-3; 9 nucleotides match TRBD1. The CDR3 contains 16 residues. Per germline, CDR1 SGDLS and CDR2 YYNGEE. V gave up 1 base and J gave up 1 base; unmatched junction bases: 3. For the CDR3, the DNA is TGTGCCAGCAGCGTAAGGACAGGGGCGTCTGGAAACACCATATATTTT. Translation gives CASSVRTGASGNTIYF.

The chain recombines TRBV19 with TRBJ1-1, with a tentative D call TRBD1 (6 bases). This CDR3 is built from 12 residues. V was shortened by 4 bases and J by 5 bases, with 8 bases between the two germline ends. In germline, CDR1 is LNHDA, CDR2 SQIVND (reference sequence). CDR3 nucleotides: TGTGCCAGTAGTACGGGACATACTGAAGCTTTCTTT. Translated, it gives CASSTGHTEAFF.